This T cell receptor (beta chain) was sequenced during a study of immune evolution from preneoplasia to lung adenocarcinoma. Libraries were prepared by immunoSEQ multiplex PCR; TCRdb keeps only in-frame clonotypes and omits some of them. This repertoire shows some 7,400 clones, more than 75% found once; its top ten account for around 8.8%. The TCR originated in a person aged 70 to 80 with lung adenocarcinoma. The sequencing input was FFPE minimally invasive lung adenocarcinoma tissue.

CDR3 sequence: CASSIPGTSTEAFF. The CDR3 DNA follows: TGTGCCAGCAGCATCCCGGGGACGAGCACTGAAGCTTTCTTT. The chain links TRBV5-5 to TRBJ1-1; the D gene is possibly TRBD1 (5 bases). Germline V gene data show CDR1 as SGHKS and CDR2 as YYEKEE (reference sequence). Trimming cost V 4 bases and J 4 bases, with 14 bases left between them. There are 14 residues in the CDR3.